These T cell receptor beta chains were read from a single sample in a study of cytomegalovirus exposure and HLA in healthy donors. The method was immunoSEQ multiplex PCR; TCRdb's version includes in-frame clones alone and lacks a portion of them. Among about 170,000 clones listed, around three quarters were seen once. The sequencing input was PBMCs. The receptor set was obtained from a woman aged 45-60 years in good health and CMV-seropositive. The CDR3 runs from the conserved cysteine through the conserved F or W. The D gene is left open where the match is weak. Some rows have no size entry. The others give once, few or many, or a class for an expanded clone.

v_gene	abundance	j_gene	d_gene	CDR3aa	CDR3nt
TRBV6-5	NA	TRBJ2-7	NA	CASSYTSVTYEQYF	TGTGCCAGCAGTTATACGAGCGTAACCTACGAGCAGTACTTC
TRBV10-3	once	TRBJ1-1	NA	CAISGDRGALGTEAFF	TGTGCCATCAGTGGAGATCGGGGGGCCCTCGGCACTGAAGCTTTCTTT
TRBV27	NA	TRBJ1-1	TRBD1	CASSMQGADTEAFF	TGTGCCAGCAGTATGCAGGGGGCTGACACTGAAGCTTTCTTT
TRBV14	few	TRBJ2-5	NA	CASSQGYSRGAEETQYF	TGTGCCAGCAGCCAAGGCTATAGTCGGGGAGCGGAAGAGACCCAGTACTTC
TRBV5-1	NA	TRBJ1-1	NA	CASSLVRGNTEAFF	TGCGCCAGCAGCTTGGTTCGGGGGAACACTGAAGCTTTCTTT
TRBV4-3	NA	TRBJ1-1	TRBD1	CASSPGTGREAFF	TGCGCCAGCAGCCCAGGGACAGGGCGGGAAGCTTTCTTT
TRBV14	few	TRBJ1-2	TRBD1	CASSPTGTEGYTF	TGTGCCAGCAGCCCGACAGGGACTGAAGGCTACACCTTC
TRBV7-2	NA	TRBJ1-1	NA	CASSLGQPNTEAFF	TGTGCCAGCAGCTTAGGACAGCCGAACACTGAAGCTTTCTTT
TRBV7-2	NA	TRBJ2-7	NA	CASSLVGQRRGGFYEQYF	TGTGCCAGCAGCTTAGTTGGCCAGAGACGAGGGGGATTCTACGAGCAGTACTTC
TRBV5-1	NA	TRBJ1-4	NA	CASSDEGDGGEKLFF	TGCGCCAGCAGCGACGAGGGGGATGGCGGTGAAAAACTGTTTTTT
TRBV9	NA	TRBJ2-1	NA	CASSPPGSYNEQFF	TGTGCCAGCAGCCCCCCGGGTTCCTACAATGAGCAGTTCTTC
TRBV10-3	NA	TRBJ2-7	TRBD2	CAISEGLAGGSSYEQYF	TGTGCCATCAGTGAGGGGCTAGCGGGGGGCAGCTCCTACGAGCAGTACTTC
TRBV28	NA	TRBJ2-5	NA	CASSAPGLTKETQYF	TGTGCCAGCAGTGCCCCGGGACTGACTAAAGAGACCCAGTACTTC
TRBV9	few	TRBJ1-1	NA	CASSVVAGWHTEAFF	TGTGCCAGCAGCGTGGTGGCAGGGTGGCATACTGAAGCTTTCTTT
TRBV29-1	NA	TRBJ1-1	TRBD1	CSGGQGNTEAFF	TGCAGCGGGGGACAGGGGAACACTGAAGCTTTCTTT
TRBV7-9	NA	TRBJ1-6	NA	CASSSQDSPLHF	TGTGCCAGCAGCTCACAGGATTCACCCCTCCACTTT
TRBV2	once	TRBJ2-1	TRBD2	CASSEESSGAYEQFF	TGTGCCAGCAGTGAAGAGTCTAGCGGGGCATATGAGCAGTTCTTC
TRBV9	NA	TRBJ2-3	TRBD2	CASSTRWGGTDTQYF	TGTGCCAGCAGCACAAGGTGGGGGGGGACAGATACGCAGTATTTT
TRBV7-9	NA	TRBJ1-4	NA	CASSFPRGEREKLFF	TGTGCCAGCAGCTTTCCCCGGGGGGAGAGGGAAAAACTGTTTTTT
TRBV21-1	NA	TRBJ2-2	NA	CASTPPGQYTGELFF	TGTGCCAGCACCCCCCCGGGACAGTACACCGGGGAGCTGTTTTTT
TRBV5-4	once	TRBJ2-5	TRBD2	CASSLDGPAGVGETQYF	TGTGCCAGCAGCTTGGACGGCCCAGCGGGGGTAGGGGAGACCCAGTACTTC
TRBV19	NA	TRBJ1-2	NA	CASRKQGNYGYTF	TGTGCCAGTAGGAAACAGGGAAACTATGGCTACACCTTC
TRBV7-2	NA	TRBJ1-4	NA	CASSYGRGAEGATNEKLFF	TGTGCCAGCAGCTACGGGCGGGGGGCTGAGGGAGCAACTAATGAAAAACTGTTTTTT